The next 14 T cell receptor beta chains were all read from a single sample in a study of T cells in Graves' hyperthyroidism and ophthalmopathy. RNA transcripts served as the template for amplifying TCR beta CDR3 regions. Using the HTBI primer set, a first-round RT-PCR was run on the TCR CDR3. TCRdb re-called the multiplex PCR reads with MiXCR, one entry per CDR3 protein. The table lists 500,000 to 650,000 distinct CDR3 sequences, about 45% of them singletons. Material: peripheral blood or thyroid tissue (not recorded which). The receptors derive from an adult woman with Graves' disease, either hyperthyroidism or ophthalmopathy (not recorded which).

This chain links TRBV10-3 with TRBJ1-2; 9 bases fit TRBD1. The ends lost 2 bases at V and 14 bases at J; junction bases unmatched: 9. The CDR3 runs to 13 residues. Germline V gives CDR1 ENHRY, CDR2 SYGVKD. CDR3 in amino acids: CAISEAQQGAETF. CDR3 sequence (DNA): TGTGCCATCAGTGAGGCGCAACAGGGGGCGGAAACCTTC.

The chain is built from TRBV20-1 and TRBJ2-3; D gene ambiguous. The CDR3 has 14 residues. V was pared by 1 base and J by 3 bases, with 11 bases between. Looked up from germline, CDR1 is DFQATT and CDR2 is SNEGSKA (reference sequence). The CDR3 protein is CSARGSVGTDTQYF. In DNA, the CDR3 is TGCAGTGCTAGAGGGTCAGTCGGGACAGATACGCAGTATTTT.

In this sample, this clonotype turned up many times. The chain links TRBV2 to TRBJ1-2; 9 bases fit TRBD1. J was trimmed by 6 bases and V by 6 bases; bases with no gene match: 2. The CDR3 consists of 12 residues. In germline, CDR1 is SNHLY, CDR2 FYNNEI. The CDR3 coding sequence is TGTGCCAGCAGCGGACAGGGGAATGGCTACACCTTC. The encoded protein is CASSGQGNGYTF.

This clonotype was seen at least ten times. This sequence joins TRBV4-2 and TRBJ2-5; no clear D gene. CDR1 and CDR2 (germline): LGHNA, YNFKEQ. V gave up 2 bases and J gave up 5 bases, with 12 bases separating them. This CDR3 has 14 amino acids. For the CDR3, the DNA is TGTGCCAGCAGCCAATCTCCCCCGCCGGAGACCCAGTACTTC. It is translated as CASSQSPPPETQYF.

This clonotype came up many times. The chain recombines TRBV19 with TRBJ2-2; D remains ambiguous. The CDR3 loop spans 14 amino acids. Germline CDR1 reads LNHDA; CDR2 reads SQIVND (reference sequence). Trimming stripped 5 bases from V and 7 bases from J, with 14 bases between. CDR3 amino acids: CASSPGLLGGELFF. Here the CDR3 DNA reads TGTGCCAGTAGTCCTGGTCTTTTGGGCGGGGAGCTGTTTTTT.

This clonotype was observed many times. The chain links TRBV20-1 to TRBJ1-2, with 9 positions matching TRBD1. Per germline, CDR1 DFQATT and CDR2 SNEGSKA (reference sequence). This CDR3 is built from 13 residues. V shed 5 bases, J shed 4 bases, and the junction held 5 bases outside the gene matches. The DNA of the CDR3 is TGCAGTGCTCAATCGGGACAGGGCTATGGCTACACCTTC. Amino acids: CSAQSGQGYGYTF.

This chain connects TRBV3-1 to TRBJ2-7; 9 bases are a match to TRBD2. Looked up from germline, CDR1 is LGHDT and CDR2 is YNNKEL (reference sequence). This CDR3 has 14 residues. The V and J ends lost 0 bases and 9 bases, in that order; junction bases with no gene match: 6. In DNA, the CDR3 is TGTGCCAGCAGCCAAGAAGTAGCGGGAGTAGGGCAGTACTTC. Translation: CASSQEVAGVGQYF.

The chain joins TRBV6-5 to TRBJ2-5; D remains unclear. The CDR3 length is 17 residues. Trimming left V 3 bases short and J 1 base short, with 18 bases between. From germline, CDR1 is MNHEY and CDR2 SVGAGI. Here the CDR3 reads CASSYRGRPELQETQYF. The DNA of the CDR3 is TGTGCCAGCAGTTATCGTGGGCGGCCTGAGCTCCAAGAGACCCAGTACTTC.

The chain is built from TRBV7-2 and TRBJ2-5, with unresolved D. Germline values: CDR1 SGHTA, CDR2 FQGNSA. CDR3 length: 12 amino acids. V was trimmed by 2 bases and J by 5 bases, leaving 6 bases between them. Written as DNA, the CDR3 is TGTACCAGCAGCTTATCTAGGGAGACCCAGTACTTC. Translation: CTSSLSRETQYF.

On this clonotype itself: At one of its ends the junction is not consistent with the germline gene, which may arise from a read error. The rearrangement links TRBV5-5 to TRBJ1-2; possibly TRBD1 for D (6 bases). Germline V gene sequence: CDR1 SGHKS, CDR2 YYEKEE (reference sequence). This CDR3 has 13 residues. The CDR3 is CASSLVGALGYTF. CDR3 nucleotides: TGCGCCAGCAGCTTGGTGGGGGCGCTGGGCTACACCTTC.

V is TRBV9 and J is TRBJ2-7, with 12 bases fitting TRBD2. With V trimmed by 4 bases and J by 3 bases, 5 bases remained unmatched. Germline V CDR1 and CDR2: SGDLS, YYNGEE. CDR3 length: 15 residues. CDR3 loop: CASSRLTSGSYEQYF. Written as DNA, the CDR3 is TGTGCCAGCAGCCGATTGACTAGCGGGAGCTACGAGCAGTACTTC.

The chain joins TRBV6-4 to TRBJ1-1; 7 positions match TRBD1. Trimming cost V 7 bases and J 10 bases; bases outside gene matches: 6. CDR1 is MRHNA and CDR2 is SNTAGT in the germline V gene. The CDR3 consists of 11 residues. CDR3 nucleotides: TGTGCCAGCACCGACAGGGCTGTAGCTTTCTTT. It specifies CASTDRAVAFF.

The chain joins TRBV29-1 to TRBJ2-3; TRBD1 agrees at 7 bases. The CDR3 is 13 amino acids. Looked up from germline, CDR1 is SQVTM and CDR2 is ANQGSEA. V lost 8 bases to trimming and J lost 0 bases; unmatched junction nucleotides: 5. The CDR3: CSLGTASTDTQYF. The CDR3 DNA sequence: TGCAGCTTGGGGACAGCAAGCACAGATACGCAGTATTTT.

As to this clonotype: No conserved phenylalanine or tryptophan is present at the end of the CDR3, so a read error is the likely explanation. The limits of the CDR3 on the DNA are not certain, so only TCRdb's listed CDR3 is given. The chain couples TRBV5-1 to TRBJ2-6. Ends included, the CDR3 has 9 residues. Per the germline V gene, CDR1 is SGHRS and CDR2 is YFSETQ. The CDR3: CASRLTPTS.